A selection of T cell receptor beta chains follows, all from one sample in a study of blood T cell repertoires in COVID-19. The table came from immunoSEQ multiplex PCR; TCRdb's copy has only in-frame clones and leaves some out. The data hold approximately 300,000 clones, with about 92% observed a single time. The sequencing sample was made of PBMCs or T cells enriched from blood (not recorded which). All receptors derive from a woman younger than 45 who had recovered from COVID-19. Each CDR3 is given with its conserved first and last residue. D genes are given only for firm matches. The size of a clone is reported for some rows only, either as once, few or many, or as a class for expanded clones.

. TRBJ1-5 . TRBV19 CASTLSSTASNQPQHF TGTGCCAGTACCCTGTCGAGTACAGCCAGCAATCAGCCCCAGCATTTT
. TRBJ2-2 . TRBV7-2 CASSLDRQGYGELFF TGTGCCAGCAGCTTAGATCGTCAGGGTTACGGGGAGCTGTTTTTT
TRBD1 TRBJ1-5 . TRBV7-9 CASSLGQNNQPQHF TGTGCCAGCAGTTTGGGACAGAACAATCAGCCCCAGCATTTT
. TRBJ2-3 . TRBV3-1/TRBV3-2 CASTATGGLASGDTQYF TGTGCCAGCACCGCGACAGGGGGACTAGCGAGCGGGGATACGCAGTATTTT
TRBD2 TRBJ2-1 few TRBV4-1 CASSPLVKREFRGNEQFF TGCGCCAGCAGCCCGTTGGTCAAGCGGGAGTTTAGAGGAAATGAGCAGTTCTTC
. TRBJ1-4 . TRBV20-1 CSASTPNEKLFF TGCAGTGCTAGTACTCCGAATGAAAAACTGTTTTTT
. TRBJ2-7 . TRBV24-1 CERAHEQYF TGTGAGCGCGCCCACGAGCAGTACTTC
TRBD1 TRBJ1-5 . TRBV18 CASSRDRNQPQHF TGTGCCAGCTCACGGGACAGGAATCAGCCCCAGCATTTT
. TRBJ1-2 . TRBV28 CASSQTGNYGYTF TGTGCCAGCAGTCAGACAGGCAACTATGGCTACACCTTC
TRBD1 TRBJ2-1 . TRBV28 CALGGDRGDEQFF TGTGCCTTGGGCGGAGACAGGGGAGATGAGCAGTTCTTC
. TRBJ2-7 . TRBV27 CASSFAGSSYEQYF TGTGCCAGCAGTTTCGCGGGGAGCTCCTACGAGCAGTACTTC
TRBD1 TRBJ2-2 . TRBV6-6 CASSGQGLATGELFF TGTGCCAGCAGCGGACAGGGTTTGGCCACCGGGGAGCTGTTTTTT
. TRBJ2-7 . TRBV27 CASRRTGYEQYF TGTGCCAGCCGGAGGACTGGCTACGAGCAGTACTTC
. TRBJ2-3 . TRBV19 CATSTRVTRTDTQYF TGTGCCACCTCGACCAGGGTAACACGGACAGATACGCAGTATTTT
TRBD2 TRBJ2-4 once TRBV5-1 CASSLGGSWLDIQYF TGCGCCAGCAGCTTGGGCGGGAGCTGGCTAGACATTCAGTACTTC
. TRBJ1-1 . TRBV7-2 CASSLNPQGIMNTEAFF TGTGCCAGCAGCTTAAATCCCCAGGGTATCATGAACACTGAAGCTTTCTTT
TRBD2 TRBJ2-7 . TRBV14 CASSPRISAGSEQYF TGTGCCAGCAGCCCTCGTATTTCAGCGGGATCCGAGCAGTACTTC
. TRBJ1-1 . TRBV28 CASSPGTEAFF TGTGCCAGCAGTCCGGGCACTGAAGCTTTCTTT
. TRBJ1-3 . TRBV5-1 CASSLAPTGSGNTIYF TGCGCCAGCAGCTTGGCGCCGACAGGCTCTGGAAACACCATATATTTT
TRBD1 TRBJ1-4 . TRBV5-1 CASSLGDRAAEKLFF TGCGCCAGCAGCTTGGGAGACAGGGCCGCAGAAAAACTGTTTTTT
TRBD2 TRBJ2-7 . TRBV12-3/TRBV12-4 CATQPGAGYEQYF TGTGCCACCCAGCCGGGAGCGGGGTACGAGCAGTACTTC
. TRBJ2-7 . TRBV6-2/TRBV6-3 CASSLGQLYEQYF TGTGCCAGCAGTCTAGGACAGCTATACGAGCAGTACTTC
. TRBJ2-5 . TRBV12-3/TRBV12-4 CASSFGGKETQYF TGTGCCAGCAGTTTTGGGGGGAAGGAGACCCAGTACTTC
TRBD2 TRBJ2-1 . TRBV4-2 CASSPTYGRENEQFF TGTGCCAGCAGCCCCACCTACGGGAGGGAGAATGAGCAGTTCTTC
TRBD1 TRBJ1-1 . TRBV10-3 CAISGTGVGTEAFF TGTGCCATCAGTGGGACAGGGGTCGGGACTGAAGCTTTCTTT
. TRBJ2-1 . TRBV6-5 CASMSRAGESHEQFF TGTGCCAGCATGAGCCGGGCAGGGGAGTCCCATGAGCAGTTCTTC
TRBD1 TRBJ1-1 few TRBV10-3 CAIRGGQGDTEAFF TGTGCCATCAGGGGGGGACAGGGCGACACTGAAGCTTTCTTT
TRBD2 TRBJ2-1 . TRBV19 CASSRTSGRASYNEQFF TGTGCCAGTAGTAGGACTAGCGGGAGGGCTTCCTACAATGAGCAGTTCTTC
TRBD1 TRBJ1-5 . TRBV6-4 CASTSVLWGTDLYSNQPQHF TGTGCCAGCACCTCGGTTCTTTGGGGGACAGATCTATATAGCAATCAGCCCCAGCATTTT
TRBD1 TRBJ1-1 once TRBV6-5 CASSTSTGGTEAFF TGTGCCAGCAGTACATCGACAGGGGGCACTGAAGCTTTCTTT
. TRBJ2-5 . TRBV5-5 CASSLEIAVWETQYF TGTGCCAGCAGCTTGGAGATAGCGGTTTGGGAGACCCAGTACTTC
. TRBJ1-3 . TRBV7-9 CASSFQGISGNTIYF TGTGCCAGCAGCTTCCAGGGGATCTCTGGAAACACCATATATTTT
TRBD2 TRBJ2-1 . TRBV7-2 CASSLALGGRAHRNSYNEQFF TGTGCCAGCAGCTTAGCGCTGGGCGGGAGGGCCCATCGGAACTCCTACAATGAGCAGTTCTTC
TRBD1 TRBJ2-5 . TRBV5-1 CASSLGQSETQYF TGCGCCAGCAGCCTGGGACAGAGCGAGACCCAGTACTTC
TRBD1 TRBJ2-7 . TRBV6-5 CASRPGTGVSYEQYF TGTGCCAGCAGGCCCGGGACAGGGGTCTCCTACGAGCAGTACTTC
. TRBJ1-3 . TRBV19 CASSISWTGGNTIYF TGTGCCAGTAGTATCTCTTGGACTGGAGGAAACACCATATATTTT
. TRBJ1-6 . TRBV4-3 CASSQDRNSPLHF TGCGCCAGCAGCCAAGACAGAAATTCACCCCTCCACTTT
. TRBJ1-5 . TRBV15 CATSREGGFQPQHF TGTGCCACCAGCAGAGAAGGCGGATTTCAGCCCCAGCATTTT
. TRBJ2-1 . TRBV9 CASSEGRGHDEQFF TGTGCCAGCAGCGAGGGCAGGGGTCATGATGAGCAGTTCTTC
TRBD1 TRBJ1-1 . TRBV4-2 CASSPQGGGNPEAFF TGTGCCAGCAGCCCGCAAGGAGGGGGCAACCCTGAAGCTTTCTTT
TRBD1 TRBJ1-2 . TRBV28 CASSLSGQAYGYTF TGTGCCAGCAGTTTATCCGGACAGGCATATGGCTACACCTTC
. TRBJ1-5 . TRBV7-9 CASSSSDSSNQPQHF TGTGCCAGCAGCTCCTCGGACAGTAGCAATCAGCCCCAGCATTTT
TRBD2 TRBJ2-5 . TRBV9 CASSVTAGDQETQYF TGTGCCAGCAGCGTCACAGCGGGGGACCAAGAGACCCAGTACTTC